The rows below give T cell receptor beta chains drawn from one sample of a study of blood T cell repertoires in COVID-19. This table comes from immunoSEQ multiplex PCR, and its TCRdb copy is limited to in-frame clones, with some not included. There are roughly 350,000 clones in the sample; under 95% occur only once, and 2.5% to 4% lies in the top ten. Sequencing was carried out using peripheral blood. Receptors were obtained from a woman between 18 and 29 years old who had recovered from COVID-19. Both conserved end residues are part of each CDR3. A D gene is named only where the DNA matches it firmly. Size values are once, few and many counts, or a class for expanded clones, and some rows have none.

V gene	D gene	J gene	clone size	CDR3 DNA	CDR3 protein
TRBV18	TRBD1	TRBJ1-2	NA	TGTGCCAGCTCACCAGGGGGACAGACATATGGCTACACCTTC	CASSPGGQTYGYTF
TRBV4-1	NA	TRBJ1-2	once	TGCGCCAGCAGCCAAGATCAGGGACTGGACTATGGCTACACCTTC	CASSQDQGLDYGYTF
TRBV7-9	NA	TRBJ1-2	NA	TGTGCCAGCCGTAAACAGGGTAACTATGGCTACACCTTC	CASRKQGNYGYTF
TRBV7-9	NA	TRBJ2-5	NA	TGTGCCAGCAGCTACACCGGGTTCCAAGAGACCCAGTACTTC	CASSYTGFQETQYF
TRBV2	NA	TRBJ2-3	NA	TGTGCCAGCCAAAGCACAGATACGCAGTATTTT	CASQSTDTQYF
TRBV3-1/TRBV3-2	TRBD2	TRBJ2-5	NA	TGTGCCAGCAGCCTGAGGGCAGCGGGAGTGCTAGAGACCCAGTACTTC	CASSLRAAGVLETQYF
TRBV4-1	NA	TRBJ2-5	NA	TGCGCCAGCAGAGAGGGACTTGCGCAGGGAGAGACCCAGTACTTC	CASREGLAQGETQYF
TRBV6-6	NA	TRBJ1-1	NA	TGTGCCAGCAGTCGGAAAGCGAACACTGAAGCTTTCTTT	CASSRKANTEAFF
TRBV6-2/TRBV6-3	TRBD2	TRBJ2-2	NA	TGTGCCAGCAGTTACCCTCCGGGACTAGCGTCGAACACCGGGGAGCTGTTTTTT	CASSYPPGLASNTGELFF
TRBV27	NA	TRBJ1-2	NA	TGTGCCAGCAGTTTATTCGGGGTTACAACCGCCAACTATGGCTACACCTTC	CASSLFGVTTANYGYTF
TRBV5-4	TRBD2	TRBJ2-2	NA	TGTGCCAGCAGCTTGCGGCGGGAGCTTAACACCGGGGAGCTGTTTTTT	CASSLRRELNTGELFF
TRBV25-1	NA	TRBJ1-2	NA	TGTGCCAGCAGCCGAGGGTGGGGGGAGGATGGCTACACCTTC	CASSRGWGEDGYTF
TRBV9	NA	TRBJ2-6	NA	TGTGCCAGCAGCGTAGGAGCGGCCTACCAGGACCTGACTTTC	CASSVGAAYQDLTF
TRBV23-1	TRBD1	TRBJ1-1	NA	TGCGCCAGCAGTCGGGACAGAAACACTGAAGCTTTCTTT	CASSRDRNTEAFF
TRBV9	NA	TRBJ2-2	NA	TGTGCCAGCAGTCCGGGACAACGGAACACCGGGGAGCTGTTTTTT	CASSPGQRNTGELFF
TRBV5-1	NA	TRBJ1-1	NA	TGCGCCAGCAGCTTGAGGGGGTTACCAGGGGACACTGAAGCTTTCTTT	CASSLRGLPGDTEAFF
TRBV28	NA	TRBJ1-4	NA	TGTGCCAGCAGCCCCATCCCACCTCACTACGGTCCCGAAAAACTGTTTTTT	CASSPIPPHYGPEKLFF
TRBV6-1	NA	TRBJ1-3	NA	TGTGCCAGCAGTGAACAGGCTGGAAACACCATATATTTT	CASSEQAGNTIYF
TRBV19	NA	TRBJ1-2	NA	TGTGCCAGTAGCCCGAGAGGGAGGAATGGCTACACCTTC	CASSPRGRNGYTF
TRBV3-1/TRBV3-2	TRBD2	TRBJ2-4	NA	TGTGCCAGCAGCCAAGGTCATAGGGTGGCGGGAGTATGGAAAAACATTCAGTACTTC	CASSQGHRVAGVWKNIQYF
TRBV10-3	TRBD2	TRBJ2-1	NA	TGTGCCATCGGGGGGGGGAGTTCCTACAATGAGCAGTTCTTC	CAIGGGSSYNEQFF
TRBV27	TRBD1	TRBJ1-6	NA	TGTGCCAGCAGTCCCCGGACAGGGGTTGTTAATTCACCCCTCCACTTT	CASSPRTGVVNSPLHF
TRBV25-1	NA	TRBJ2-2	once	TGTGCCAGCAGTGAATCGTACACCGGGGAGCTGTTTTTT	CASSESYTGELFF
TRBV5-1	NA	TRBJ1-5	NA	TGCGCCAGCAGCGCGGGGACGGTGAATCAGCCCCAGCATTTT	CASSAGTVNQPQHF
TRBV6-5	NA	TRBJ1-2	NA	TGTGCCAGCTACGAATGGGGGGGGCGCCGCTGTGGCTACACCTTC	CASYEWGGRRCGYTF
TRBV7-9	NA	TRBJ1-1	NA	TGTGCCAGCAGCTTAGAAACAGGGAGGGACACTGAAGCTTTCTTT	CASSLETGRDTEAFF
TRBV23-1	NA	TRBJ2-3	NA	TGCGCCAGCACCTTCGGACTCGCGGCAGATACGCAGTATTTT	CASTFGLAADTQYF
TRBV24-1	TRBD1	TRBJ2-2	NA	TGTGCCACAACCGGGACAGGGAACACCGGGGAGCTGTTTTTT	CATTGTGNTGELFF
TRBV9	NA	TRBJ1-3	NA	TGTGCCAGCAGCGTAGGGGGGGAAGGGATGCACACCATATATTTT	CASSVGGEGMHTIYF
TRBV7-6	TRBD2	TRBJ2-1	NA	TGTGCCAGCAGCTTAGCACCCCTAGCGGGAGGGAATGAGCAGTTCTTC	CASSLAPLAGGNEQFF
TRBV7-6	NA	TRBJ1-3	NA	TGTGCCAGCAGCCCCGGCCGGAGCTCTGGAAACACCATATATTTT	CASSPGRSSGNTIYF
TRBV5-4	NA	TRBJ1-2	NA	TGTGCCAGCAGCCCGGGAGGCAGGATTGGGTCTGGTGGCTACACCTTC	CASSPGGRIGSGGYTF
TRBV24-1	TRBD1	TRBJ2-3	once	TGTGCCACCAACCCGGGACAGGGGGGGGATACGCAGTATTTT	CATNPGQGGDTQYF
TRBV5-4	TRBD2	TRBJ2-5	NA	TGTGCCAGCAGCTCTACTAGCGGACATCAAGAGACCCAGTACTTC	CASSSTSGHQETQYF
TRBV11-3	TRBD1	TRBJ2-1	few	TGTGCCAGCAGACCGGGCAGCGCAGGGGGCTTGGATGAGCAGTTCTTC	CASRPGSAGGLDEQFF
TRBV5-6	TRBD2	TRBJ2-1	NA	TGTGCCAGCAGCGTGCTCGCGGGAGGTCCCAGCTCCTACAATGAGCAGTTCTTC	CASSVLAGGPSSYNEQFF
TRBV7-9	TRBD2	TRBJ2-1	NA	TGTGCCAGCAGCCCCCTTGTTAGCGGGACCTACAATGAGCAGTTCTTC	CASSPLVSGTYNEQFF
TRBV9	NA	TRBJ2-3	NA	TGTGCCAGCAGCGTAGGGGCTAGCCATTCAGATACGCAGTATTTT	CASSVGASHSDTQYF
TRBV5-4	NA	TRBJ2-2	NA	TGTGCCAGCAGCCTAGACAGTGGGACCGGGGAGCTGTTTTTT	CASSLDSGTGELFF
TRBV18	TRBD2	TRBJ2-1	NA	TGTGCCAGCTCACCACAGAGGACTAGCGGATACAATGAGCAGTTCTTC	CASSPQRTSGYNEQFF
TRBV19	NA	TRBJ1-5	NA	TGTGCCAGTAGTTCGCGAACTCAGGGGAGTCAGCCCCAGCATTTT	CASSSRTQGSQPQHF
TRBV11-3	NA	TRBJ2-5	NA	TGTGCCAGCGGGGGGTTGGGGCAAGAGACCCAGTACTTC	CASGGLGQETQYF
TRBV6-5	NA	TRBJ2-2	NA	TGTGCCAGCAGTTACGGCGGGGAAACCGGGGAGCTGTTTTTT	CASSYGGETGELFF
TRBV12-5	TRBD2	TRBJ2-3	NA	TGTGCTAGTTCCCCCGGGGGGGCTATTGCAGATACGCAGTATTTT	CASSPGGAIADTQYF
TRBV27	TRBD1	TRBJ1-5	NA	TGTGCCAGCAGTTGGACAGGGGATCAGCCCCAGCATTTT	CASSWTGDQPQHF
TRBV3-1/TRBV3-2	NA	TRBJ1-1	NA	TGTGCCAGCAGCCAAGCAGACACTGAAGCTTTCTTT	CASSQADTEAFF
TRBV3-1/TRBV3-2	TRBD2	TRBJ2-1	NA	TGTGCCAGCAGCCCTAGCGGAGCGACCTACAATGAGCAGTTCTTC	CASSPSGATYNEQFF
TRBV19	TRBD2	TRBJ2-5	once	TGTGCCAGTAGTACCGGACTAGCGGGGGGGGTTTTTCGGGAGACCCAGTACTTC	CASSTGLAGGVFRETQYF
TRBV28	TRBD1	TRBJ1-2	NA	TGTGCCACCTTAACCGGGACAGGGACCTTTTCCTCCGGCTACACCTTC	CATLTGTGTFSSGYTF
TRBV28	NA	TRBJ1-1	NA	TGTGCCAGCAGTACGGACAGTACTAACACTGAAGCTTTCTTT	CASSTDSTNTEAFF
TRBV19	TRBD1	TRBJ1-5	NA	TGTGCCAGTGCTCAGGGGGCACAGCCCCAGCATTTT	CASAQGAQPQHF
TRBV5-1	TRBD1	TRBJ1-5	NA	TGCGCCAGCAGCTTACAGGGGGATCAGCCCCAGCATTTT	CASSLQGDQPQHF
TRBV9	TRBD2	TRBJ2-3	NA	TGTGCCAGCAGCGCGAGCGGGAGCGGGTCAGATACGCAGTATTTT	CASSASGSGSDTQYF
TRBV28	TRBD2	TRBJ2-1	few	TGTGCCAGCACCGTCATACTAGCGGGAATTTACAATGAGCAGTTCTTC	CASTVILAGIYNEQFF